One and the same sample provided the 8 T cell receptor beta chains below, sequenced in a study of blood T cell repertoires in COVID-19. Using immunoSEQ multiplex PCR, the repertoire was profiled, and TCRdb retains in-frame clones only, with some absent. The table has 110,000 to 150,000 clones, 80% seen once. The sequencing sample was made of peripheral blood. Receptors were obtained from a man aged 65-85 years who had recovered from COVID-19.

There are a few counts of this clone. The V gene is TRBV2, the J gene TRBJ2-1; 7 positions agree with TRBD1. The V and J ends lost 0 bases and 10 bases, in that order; junction bases with no gene match: 3. The CDR3 length is 13 residues. Germline V gene sequence: CDR1 SNHLY, CDR2 FYNNEI. The DNA for the CDR3 is TGTGCCAGCAGTGAAGCGGGACAGAGGGAGCAGTTCTTC. Amino acid sequence: CASSEAGQREQFF.

This clone has only a few counts. The DNA for the CDR3 is TGTGCCAGCAGCTTAAGGGGCGGGAGGGGTTACAATGAGCAGTTCTTC. This translates into CASSLRGGRGYNEQFF. This chain joins TRBV7-2 and TRBJ2-1, with 9 bases identical to TRBD2. The CDR3 runs to 16 residues. The junction had 6 bases not matched to a gene; V was cut back by 2 bases and J by 4 bases. Germline CDR1 and CDR2: SGHTA and FQGNSA. Supplemented by reference TRBV7-2 and TRBJ2-1, the full variable domain reads GAGVSQSPSNKVTEKGKDVELRCDPISGHTALYWYRQSLGQGLEFLIYFQGNSAPDKSGLPSDRFSAERTGGSVSTLTIQRTQQEDSAVYLCASSLRGGRGYNEQFFGPGTRLTVL.

The gene calls are TRBV5-1 and TRBJ2-5, with a tentative D call TRBD1 (5 bases). CDR1 and CDR2 from the germline V gene are SGHRS and YFSETQ. With 1 base removed from V and 8 bases from J, the gap between germline ends came to 15 bases. This CDR3 has 14 amino acids. The chain's CDR3 is CASSLTWLGDTQYF. CDR3 coding DNA: TGCGCCAGCAGCTTGACCTGGCTAGGGGATACCCAGTACTTC.

This clone turned up a few times. V is TRBV4-1 and J is TRBJ1-2; D remains ambiguous. In germline, CDR1 is MGHRA, CDR2 YSYEKL. The CDR3 has 15 residues. V was pared by 0 bases and J by 5 bases, with 13 bases between. The CDR3 DNA follows: TGCGCCAGCAGCCAAGATCGATTCCCAACATATGGCTACACCTTC. This gives the protein CASSQDRFPTYGYTF.

This chain joins TRBV2 and TRBJ1-2; 7 bases line up with TRBD1. The CDR3 totals 17 residues. The V gene's germline CDR1 is SNHLY and CDR2 FYNNEI. Germline trimming cut 6 bases from V and 8 bases from J; bases unmatched to any gene: 21. CDR3: CASRRELADRAVRGYTF. CDR3 in DNA: TGTGCCAGCAGGAGGGAGTTGGCAGACAGGGCGGTCCGGGGCTACACCTTC.

This chain uses TRBV2 with TRBJ2-3; 10 nucleotides line up with TRBD2. The germline V gene has CDR1 SNHLY and CDR2 FYNNEI. The J segment lost 4 bases and the V segment lost 2 bases, leaving 12 bases of the junction unmatched. The CDR3 runs to 18 residues. This chain's CDR3 is CASSEWVGTSVSADTQYF. The CDR3 DNA sequence: TGTGCCAGCAGTGAATGGGTGGGGACTAGCGTCAGTGCAGATACGCAGTATTTT.

This chain connects TRBV5-6 to TRBJ2-1; maybe TRBD2 (6 bases). The CDR3 contains 14 residues. Deletions cut 1 base from V and 4 bases from J, with 9 bases between. Germline-derived CDR1 and CDR2 are SGHDT and YYEEEE. In DNA form, the CDR3 reads TGTGCCAGCAGCTTGCCTGGACTATACAATGAGCAGTTCTTC. Protein product: CASSLPGLYNEQFF. Full variable domain (remainder filled in from reference TRBV5-6 and TRBJ2-1): DAGVTQSPTHLIKTRGQQVTLRCSPKSGHDTVSWYQQALGQGPQFIFQYYEEEERQRGNFPDRFSGHQFPNYSSELNVNALLLGDSALYLCASSLPGLYNEQFFGPGTRLTVL.

This clone has only one observation. The rearrangement joins TRBV4-1 to TRBJ2-1, with 14 bases matching TRBD2. After removal of 4 bases from V and 0 bases from J, the junction contained 5 bases not matched to a gene. Germline CDR1 is MGHRA and CDR2 is YSYEKL. The CDR3 totals 18 residues. The CDR3 here is CASSRGTSGSPSYNEQFF. The CDR3 DNA reads TGCGCCAGCAGCCGTGGGACTAGCGGGAGCCCCTCCTACAATGAGCAGTTCTTC.